This T cell receptor (beta chain) was found in a study of blood T cell repertoires in COVID-19. Study summary: The United States, Italy and Spain provided the acute and convalescent COVID-19 samples.

As originally analysed: Counts of nucleated cells, estimated from reference gene primer amplification, were obtained. TCRdb's copy holds only in-frame clones and misses some; the assay was immunoSEQ multiplex PCR. V and J calls and clone size are as listed in that table; D and trimming were resolved from the DNA. There are fewer than 400,000 clones in the sample; under 90% occur only once, and about 2% lies in the top ten. This clonotype originated in a young woman with COVID-19, enrolled during active disease. The material sequenced was peripheral blood.

In DNA form, the CDR3 reads TGTGCCAGCAGTTTAAGCGGGAACACTGAAGCTTTCTTT. Translating gives CASSLSGNTEAFF. The V call is TRBV28, the J call TRBJ1-1; D is undetermined. Between the trimmed V and J ends, which lost 2 bases and 1 base, there was a span of 5 bases. Germline CDR1 reads MDHEN; CDR2 reads SYDVKM. The CDR3 length is 13 residues.